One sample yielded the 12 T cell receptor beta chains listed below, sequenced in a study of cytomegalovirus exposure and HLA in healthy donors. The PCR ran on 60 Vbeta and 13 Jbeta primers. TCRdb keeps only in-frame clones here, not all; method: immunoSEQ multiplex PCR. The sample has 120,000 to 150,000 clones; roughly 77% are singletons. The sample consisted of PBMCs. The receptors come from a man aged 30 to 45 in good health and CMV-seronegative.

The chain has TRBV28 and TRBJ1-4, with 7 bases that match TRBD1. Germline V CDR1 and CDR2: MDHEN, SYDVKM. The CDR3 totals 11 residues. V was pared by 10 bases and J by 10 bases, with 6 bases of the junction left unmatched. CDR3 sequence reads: CATGTASKLFF. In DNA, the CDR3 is TGTGCCACCGGGACAGCCTCAAAACTGTTTTTT.

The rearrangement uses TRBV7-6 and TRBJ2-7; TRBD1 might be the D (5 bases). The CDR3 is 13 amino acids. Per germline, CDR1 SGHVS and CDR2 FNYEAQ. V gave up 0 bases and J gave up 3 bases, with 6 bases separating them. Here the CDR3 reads CASSLAGDYEQYF. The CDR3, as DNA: TGTGCCAGCAGCTTAGCAGGGGACTACGAGCAGTACTTC.

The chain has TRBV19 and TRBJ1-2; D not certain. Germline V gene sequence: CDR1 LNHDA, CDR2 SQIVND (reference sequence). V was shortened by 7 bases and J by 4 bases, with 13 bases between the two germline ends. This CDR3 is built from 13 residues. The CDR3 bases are TGTGCCAGTATCGGGGTGGCGATCTATGGCTACACCTTC. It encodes CASIGVAIYGYTF.

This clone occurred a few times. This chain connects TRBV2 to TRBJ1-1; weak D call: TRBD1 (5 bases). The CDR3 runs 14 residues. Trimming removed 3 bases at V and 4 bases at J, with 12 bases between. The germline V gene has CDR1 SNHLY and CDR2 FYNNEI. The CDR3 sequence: CASSDGFRGTEAFF. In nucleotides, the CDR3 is TGTGCCAGCAGTGATGGATTTAGGGGCACTGAAGCTTTCTTT.

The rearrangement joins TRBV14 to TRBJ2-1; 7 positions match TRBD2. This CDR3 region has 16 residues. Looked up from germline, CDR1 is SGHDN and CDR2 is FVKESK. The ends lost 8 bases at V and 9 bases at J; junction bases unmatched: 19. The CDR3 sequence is CASEWYGAAPGGEQFF. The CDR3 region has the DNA TGTGCCAGCGAGTGGTACGGAGCGGCCCCGGGAGGTGAGCAGTTCTTC.

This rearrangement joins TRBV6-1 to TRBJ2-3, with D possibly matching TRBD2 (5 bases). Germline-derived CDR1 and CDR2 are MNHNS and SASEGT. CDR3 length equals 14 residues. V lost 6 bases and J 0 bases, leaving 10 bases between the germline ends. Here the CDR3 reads CASRVASSTDTQYF. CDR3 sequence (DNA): TGTGCCAGCAGAGTAGCGTCTAGCACAGATACGCAGTATTTT.

Here the CDR3 DNA reads TGCGCCAGCAGCCCGGGACTAGCGGATTACGAGCAGTACTTC. As protein: CASSPGLADYEQYF. This chain joins TRBV5-1 and TRBJ2-7; 11 bases match TRBD2. CDR1 is SGHRS, CDR2 YFSETQ, per germline. The ends lost 4 bases at V and 4 bases at J; junction bases unmatched: 4. This CDR3 contains 14 residues.

Here the CDR3 DNA reads TGTGCCAGCAGCTTAGTGACTAGTAACATTCAGTACTTC. Its protein product is CASSLVTSNIQYF. The chain uses TRBV11-2 and TRBJ2-4, with a weak D call TRBD2 (6 bases). CDR1 and CDR2 (germline): SGHAT, FQNNGV. The V end was cut by 1 base, the J end by 7 bases, with 8 bases between. This CDR3 is 13 amino acids long.

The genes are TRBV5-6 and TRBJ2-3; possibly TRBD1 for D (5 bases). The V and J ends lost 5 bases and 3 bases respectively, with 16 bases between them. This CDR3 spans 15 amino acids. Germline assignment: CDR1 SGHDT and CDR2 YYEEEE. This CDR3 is CASSLRGLRTDTQYF. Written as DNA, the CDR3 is TGTGCCAGCAGTTTAAGGGGCTTACGAACAGATACGCAGTATTTT.

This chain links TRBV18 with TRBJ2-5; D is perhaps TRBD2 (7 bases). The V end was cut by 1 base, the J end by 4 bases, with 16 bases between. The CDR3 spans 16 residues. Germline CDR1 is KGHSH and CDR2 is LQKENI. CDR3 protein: CASSPRDTGRGETQYF. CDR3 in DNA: TGTGCCAGCTCACCACGGGATACAGGGAGGGGAGAGACCCAGTACTTC.

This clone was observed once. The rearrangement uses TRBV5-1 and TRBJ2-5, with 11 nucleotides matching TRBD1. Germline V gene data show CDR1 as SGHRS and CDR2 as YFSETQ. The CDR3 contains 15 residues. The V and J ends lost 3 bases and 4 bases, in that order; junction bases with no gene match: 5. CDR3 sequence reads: CASSWRDRGTETQYF. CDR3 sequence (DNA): TGCGCCAGCAGCTGGCGGGACAGGGGGACAGAGACCCAGTACTTC. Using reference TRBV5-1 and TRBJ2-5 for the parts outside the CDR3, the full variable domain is KAGVTQTPRYLIKTRGQQVTLSCSPISGHRSVSWYQQTPGQGLQFLFEYFSETQRNKGNFPGRFSGRQFSNSRSEMNVSTLELGDSALYLCASSWRDRGTETQYFGPGTRLLVL.

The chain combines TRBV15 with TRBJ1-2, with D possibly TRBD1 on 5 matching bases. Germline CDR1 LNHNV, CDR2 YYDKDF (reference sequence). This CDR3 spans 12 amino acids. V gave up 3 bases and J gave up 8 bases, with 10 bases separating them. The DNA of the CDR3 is TGTGCCACCAGCAGGGACACCTCGGGCTACACCTTC. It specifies CATSRDTSGYTF.